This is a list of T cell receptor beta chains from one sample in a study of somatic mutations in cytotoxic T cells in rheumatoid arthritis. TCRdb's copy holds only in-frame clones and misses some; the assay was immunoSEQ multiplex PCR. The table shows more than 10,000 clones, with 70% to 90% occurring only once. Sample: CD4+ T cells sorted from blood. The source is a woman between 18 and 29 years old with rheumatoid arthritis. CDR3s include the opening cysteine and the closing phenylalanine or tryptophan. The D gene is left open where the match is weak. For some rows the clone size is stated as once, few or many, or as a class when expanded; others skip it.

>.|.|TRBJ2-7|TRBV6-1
TGTGCCAGCAGTGATAGGATCGGGGGGCCAACCTACGAGCAGTACTTC
CASSDRIGGPTYEQYF
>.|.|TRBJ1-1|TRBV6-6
TGTGCCAGCAGTATGATCGGGGTTGGAACTTTCTTT
CASSMIGVGTFF
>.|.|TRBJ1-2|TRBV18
TGTGCCAGCTCACAGTCCGGGACACTTAACTATGGCTACACCTTC
CASSQSGTLNYGYTF
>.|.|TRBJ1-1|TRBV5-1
TGCGCCAGCGTCAAGACGGGAGCGAACACTGAAGCTTTCTTT
CASVKTGANTEAFF
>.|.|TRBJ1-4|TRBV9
TGTGCCAGCAGCCCCGTACAGGGTTACGGAGAAAAACTGTTTTTT
CASSPVQGYGEKLFF
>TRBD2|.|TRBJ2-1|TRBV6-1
TGTGCCACCAGAGCGGGAAATAAAGTGTACAATGAGCAGTTCTTC
CATRAGNKVYNEQFF
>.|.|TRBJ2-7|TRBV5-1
TGCGCCAGCAGTAGGGGATCTGGAGCCACCTACGAGCAGTACTTC
CASSRGSGATYEQYF
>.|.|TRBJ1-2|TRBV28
TGTGCCAGCAGTTTGGGGGGGCCCTGGGGCGGCTACACCTTC
CASSLGGPWGGYTF
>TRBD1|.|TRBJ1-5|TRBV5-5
TGTGCCAGCAGCTCGGACAGGGGGCTTCAGCCCCAGCATTTT
CASSSDRGLQPQHF
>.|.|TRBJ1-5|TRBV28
TGTGCCAGCAGTTTCGGTCAGGGCAGGAGACCCCAGCATTTT
CASSFGQGRRPQHF
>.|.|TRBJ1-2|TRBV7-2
TGTGCCAGCAGCTTAGATGGGTCAGGGGCCTTTGCTGGCTACACCTTC
CASSLDGSGAFAGYTF
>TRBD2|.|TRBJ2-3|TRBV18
TGTGCCAGCTCACCACGAGCGGGAGTTAATTTAGCAGATACGCAGTATTTT
CASSPRAGVNLADTQYF
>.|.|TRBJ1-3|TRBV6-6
TGTGCCAGCAGGCCTCCCGGGAGAACTGGAAACACCATATATTTT
CASRPPGRTGNTIYF
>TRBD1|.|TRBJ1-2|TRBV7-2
TGTGCCAGCAGCTTAATAGGGCAGGGGGCAGCTAACTATGGCTACACCTTC
CASSLIGQGAANYGYTF
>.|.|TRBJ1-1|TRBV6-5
TGTGCCAGCAGCCGCGTTGGCCCTAGCGGAGCTTTCTTT
CASSRVGPSGAFF
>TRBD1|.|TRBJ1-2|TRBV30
TGTGCCTGGAGTGAAGGGGGCGCGGGCTATGGCTACACCTTC
CAWSEGGAGYGYTF
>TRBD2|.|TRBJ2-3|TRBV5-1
TGCGCCAGCAGCTTTAGCGGGGGGACAACAGATACGCAGTATTTT
CASSFSGGTTDTQYF
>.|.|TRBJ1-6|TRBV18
TGTGCCAGCTCACCGGCGGGAGCCCCAGGGAACAATTCACCCCTCCACTTT
CASSPAGAPGNNSPLHF
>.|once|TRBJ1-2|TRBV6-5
TGTGCCAGCAGTCCCGGGTCTAACTATGGCTACACCTTC
CASSPGSNYGYTF
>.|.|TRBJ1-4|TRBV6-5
TGTGCCAGCAGTTACTCGGCGGGGAGAAATGAAAAACTGTTTTTT
CASSYSAGRNEKLFF
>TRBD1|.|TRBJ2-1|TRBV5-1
TGCGCCAGCAGACTGGGACAGGGCTTCTACAATGAGCAGTTCTTC
CASRLGQGFYNEQFF
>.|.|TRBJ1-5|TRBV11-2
TGTGCCAGCAGCTTAGCGGGGGTCAATCAGCCCCAGCATTTT
CASSLAGVNQPQHF
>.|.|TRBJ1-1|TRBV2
TGTGCCAGCAGTGAAGGGGCAGGGCGAGCTTTCTTT
CASSEGAGRAFF
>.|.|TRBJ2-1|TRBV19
TGTGCCAGTAGAGGGGACACCCCGCCAAATGAGCAGTTCTTC
CASRGDTPPNEQFF
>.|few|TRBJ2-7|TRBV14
TGTGCCAGCAGCCAAGAGACAGCGTCCTACGAGCAGTACTTC
CASSQETASYEQYF
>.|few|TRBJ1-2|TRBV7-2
TGTGCCAGCAGCTCCGTGTATGGCTACACCTTC
CASSSVYGYTF
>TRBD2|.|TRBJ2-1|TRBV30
TGTGCCTGGAGTGTAACTAGCGGGGGTGATGAGCAGTTCTTC
CAWSVTSGGDEQFF
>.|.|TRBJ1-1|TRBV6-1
TGTGCCAGCAGCCCCGTGGGGAGCACTGAAGCTTTCTTT
CASSPVGSTEAFF
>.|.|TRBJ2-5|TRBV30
TGTGCCTATATTTCCGGGGGATGGGAGACCCAGTACTTC
CAYISGGWETQYF
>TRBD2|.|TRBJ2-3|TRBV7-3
TGTGCCAGCCGGGGGCTAGCGGGGATCCACACAGATACGCAGTATTTT
CASRGLAGIHTDTQYF
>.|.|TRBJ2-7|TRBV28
TGTGCCAGCAGTTTCCAGAACACTAACGAGCAGTACTTC
CASSFQNTNEQYF
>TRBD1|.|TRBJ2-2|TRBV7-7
TGTGCCAGCAGCCCGACAGGGAAAGGGACCGGGGAGCTGTTTTTT
CASSPTGKGTGELFF
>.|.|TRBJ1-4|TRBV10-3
TGTGCCATCAGTCCTCTAGTAGAGGGACACAATGAAAAACTGTTTTTT
CAISPLVEGHNEKLFF
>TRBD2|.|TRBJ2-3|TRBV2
TGTGCCAGCAGCGGACTAGCGACTAGCACAGATACGCAGTATTTT
CASSGLATSTDTQYF
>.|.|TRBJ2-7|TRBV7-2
TGTGCCAGCAGCTACCGCGGGGGCCAAGAGCAGTACTTC
CASSYRGGQEQYF
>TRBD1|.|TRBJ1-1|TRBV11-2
TGTGCCAGCAGCTTGACAGGGTTTTTCGCTTTCTTT
CASSLTGFFAFF
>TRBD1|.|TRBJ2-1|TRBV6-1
TGTGCCGGCAATCCGGGACAGGCTTGGAGTGAGCAGTTCTTC
CAGNPGQAWSEQFF
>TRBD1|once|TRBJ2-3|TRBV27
TGTGCCAGCAGGTCAGACAGGGGGCTTACAGATACGCAGTATTTT
CASRSDRGLTDTQYF
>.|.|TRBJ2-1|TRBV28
TGTGCCAGCAGCCGTATGACAGAATTCTACAATGAGCAGTTCTTC
CASSRMTEFYNEQFF
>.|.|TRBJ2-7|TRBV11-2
TGTGCCAGCAGCTTAGCCCCCGGACAAACCTACGAGCAGTACTTC
CASSLAPGQTYEQYF
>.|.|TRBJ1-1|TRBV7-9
TGTGCCAGCAGTAAGACCGGGACAAGGAACTCTGAAGCTTTCTTT
CASSKTGTRNSEAFF
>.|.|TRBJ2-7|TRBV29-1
TGCAGCGTTGGGAGGACTTCCTACGAGCAGTACTTC
CSVGRTSYEQYF
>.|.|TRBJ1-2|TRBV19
TGTGCCAGTAGTGCCGGGCGTACAGGGCACTATGGCTACACCTTC
CASSAGRTGHYGYTF
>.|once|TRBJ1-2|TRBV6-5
TGTGCCAGCAGTTACTCGAACACCTGGAACTATGGCTACACCTTC
CASSYSNTWNYGYTF
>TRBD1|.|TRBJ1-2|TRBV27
TGTGCCAGCAGGGGAGTTGACAGGGGTAACTATGGCTACACCTTC
CASRGVDRGNYGYTF
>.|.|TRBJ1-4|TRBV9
TGTGCCAGCAGCGCCTCGGGCAGGGTAGATGAAAAACTGTTTTTT
CASSASGRVDEKLFF
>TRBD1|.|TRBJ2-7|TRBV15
TGTGCCACCAGCAGATCGCAGGGGGCGTTCTGGGGCGAGCAGTACTTC
CATSRSQGAFWGEQYF